These 9 T cell receptor beta chains originate from one sample sequenced in a study of blood T cell repertoires in COVID-19. Libraries were prepared by immunoSEQ multiplex PCR; TCRdb keeps only in-frame clonotypes and omits some of them. The sample has 25,000 to 30,000 clones, more than 75% seen once. The specimen sequenced was peripheral blood. The receptors were gathered from a man aged 70-80 years with active or convalescent COVID-19.

This clone was recorded once. This chain connects TRBV9 to TRBJ2-1, with 9 bases lining up with TRBD1. CDR1 is SGDLS, CDR2 YYNGEE, per germline. V gave up 0 bases and J gave up 8 bases; unmatched junction bases: 6. The CDR3 runs 15 residues. The CDR3 bases are TGTGCCAGCAGCGTAGAGGGACAGGGAGGGCATGAGCAGTTCTTC. Protein: CASSVEGQGGHEQFF.

J is TRBJ2-1 and V is TRBV3-1 (or the pseudogene TRBV3-2); 7 bases line up with TRBD2. CDR1 LGHDT and CDR2 YNNKEL come from the germline V gene (reference sequence). The V segment lost 5 bases and the J segment 2 bases; nucleotides outside the gene matches: 6. The CDR3 is 15 residues long. The CDR3: CASSTQAGPYNEQFF. Here the CDR3 DNA reads TGTGCCAGCAGCACCCAAGCGGGACCCTACAATGAGCAGTTCTTC.

The chain joins TRBV9 to TRBJ1-1, with 9 bases fitting TRBD1. CDR1 and CDR2 from the germline V gene are SGDLS and YYNGEE. V was clipped by 4 bases and J by 0 bases; unmatched bases: 7. The CDR3 covers 16 residues. CDR3 amino acids: CASSIGTGRLNTEAFF. CDR3 coding DNA: TGTGCCAGCAGCATAGGGACAGGGCGATTGAACACTGAAGCTTTCTTT.

The chain has TRBV5-8 and TRBJ1-2, with TRBD1 as a possible D gene (6 bases). V was trimmed by 9 bases and J by 3 bases, leaving 15 bases between them. Germline CDR1 is SGHTS and CDR2 is YDEGEE. This CDR3 is 13 amino acids long. This CDR3 reads CATRRGADYGYTF. CDR3 DNA sequence: TGTGCCACCCGCCGGGGGGCAGACTATGGCTACACCTTC.

The table lists this clone with a few counts. The J gene is TRBJ2-5, the V gene TRBV4-3; 11 bases agree with TRBD1. V gave up 3 bases and J gave up 5 bases; unmatched junction bases: 11. Germline CDR1 is LGHNA and CDR2 is YSLEER. This CDR3 is built from 17 residues. The CDR3: CASSQGISGTGGETQYF. The CDR3 DNA follows: TGCGCCAGCAGCCAGGGGATCTCGGGGACAGGGGGGGAGACCCAGTACTTC.

The chain carries TRBV11-2 and TRBJ2-1; 10 bases are shared with TRBD2. The V gene's germline CDR1 is SGHAT and CDR2 FQNNGV. Unmatched junction bases numbered 4, after V lost 5 bases and J lost 6 bases. The CDR3 consists of 14 residues. Here the CDR3 reads CASSTLAGFNEQFF. In nucleotides, the CDR3 is TGTGCCAGCAGCACACTAGCGGGATTCAATGAGCAGTTCTTC.

The rearrangement joins TRBV14 to TRBJ2-7; maybe TRBD2 (5 bases). CDR1 is SGHDN, CDR2 FVKESK, per germline. V was trimmed by 5 bases and J by 2 bases, leaving 10 bases between them. The CDR3 sequence is 13 residues long. The CDR3 DNA sequence: TGTGCCAGCAGCATCGGGGTTCCCTACGAGCAGTACTTC. Translated, it gives CASSIGVPYEQYF.

The V call is TRBV29-1, the J call TRBJ2-3; 9 bases are shared with TRBD1. The V and J ends lost 5 bases and 6 bases, in that order; junction bases with no gene match: 6. The CDR3 runs to 13 residues. Germline-derived CDR1 and CDR2 are SQVTM and ANQGSEA. CDR3 region: CSVSDRGDDTQYF. CDR3 nucleotide sequence: TGCAGCGTTTCTGACAGGGGGGATGATACGCAGTATTTT.

The V and J genes are TRBV7-9 and TRBJ2-3; D is perhaps TRBD2 (7 bases). Trimming took off 2 bases at V and 0 bases at J, with 15 bases between the two ends. Germline lookup yields CDR1 SEHNR and CDR2 FQNEAQ (reference sequence). The CDR3 has 17 amino acids. The CDR3 sequence: CASSLILAGASTDTQYF. Here the CDR3 DNA reads TGTGCCAGCAGCTTAATCCTGGCGGGGGCTAGCACAGATACGCAGTATTTT.